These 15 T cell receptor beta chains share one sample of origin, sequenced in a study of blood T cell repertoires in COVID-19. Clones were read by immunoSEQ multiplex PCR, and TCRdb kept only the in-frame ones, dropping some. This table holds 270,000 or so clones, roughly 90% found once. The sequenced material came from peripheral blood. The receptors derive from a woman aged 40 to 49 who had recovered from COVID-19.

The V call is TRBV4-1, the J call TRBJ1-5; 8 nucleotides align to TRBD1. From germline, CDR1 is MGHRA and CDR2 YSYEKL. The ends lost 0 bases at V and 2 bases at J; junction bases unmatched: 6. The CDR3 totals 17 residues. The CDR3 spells CASSQDGRGQGNQPQHF. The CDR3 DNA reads TGCGCCAGCAGCCAAGATGGAAGGGGACAGGGCAATCAGCCCCAGCATTTT.

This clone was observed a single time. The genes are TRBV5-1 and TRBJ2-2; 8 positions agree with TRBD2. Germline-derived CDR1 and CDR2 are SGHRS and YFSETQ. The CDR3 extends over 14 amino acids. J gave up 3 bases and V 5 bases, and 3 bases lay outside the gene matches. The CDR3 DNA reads TGCGCCAGCAGTGGCGGGGGGTACACCGGGGAGCTGTTTTTT. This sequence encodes CASSGGGYTGELFF. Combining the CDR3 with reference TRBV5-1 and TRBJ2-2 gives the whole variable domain KAGVTQTPRYLIKTRGQQVTLSCSPISGHRSVSWYQQTPGQGLQFLFEYFSETQRNKGNFPGRFSGRQFSNSRSEMNVSTLELGDSALYLCASSGGGYTGELFFGEGSRLTVL.

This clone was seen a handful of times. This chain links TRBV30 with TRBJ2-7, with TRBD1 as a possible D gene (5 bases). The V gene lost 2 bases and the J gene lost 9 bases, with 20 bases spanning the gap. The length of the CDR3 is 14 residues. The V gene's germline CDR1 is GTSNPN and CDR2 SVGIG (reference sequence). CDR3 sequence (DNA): TGTGCCTGGAGTCCTAAAGGACACCTAACGAGGCAGTACTTC. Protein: CAWSPKGHLTRQYF.

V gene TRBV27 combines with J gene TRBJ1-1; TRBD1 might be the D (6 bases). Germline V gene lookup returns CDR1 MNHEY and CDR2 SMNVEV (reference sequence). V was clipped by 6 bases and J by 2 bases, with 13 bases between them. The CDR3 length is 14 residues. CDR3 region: CASRSGGYNTEAFF. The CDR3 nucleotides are TGTGCCAGCAGGTCGGGGGGCTATAACACTGAAGCTTTCTTT.

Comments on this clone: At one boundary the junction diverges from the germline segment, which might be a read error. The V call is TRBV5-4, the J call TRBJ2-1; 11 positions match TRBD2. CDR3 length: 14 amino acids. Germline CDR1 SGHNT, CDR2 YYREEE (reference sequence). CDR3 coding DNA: TGTGCCAGCAGCTTGCCTCTAACTAGCGGGAGCGCCCTCTTC. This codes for CASSLPLTSGSALF.

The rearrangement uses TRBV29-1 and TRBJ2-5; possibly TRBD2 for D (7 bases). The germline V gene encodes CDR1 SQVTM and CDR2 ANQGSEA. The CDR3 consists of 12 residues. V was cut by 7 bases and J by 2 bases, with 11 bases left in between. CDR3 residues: CSGRGGQETQYF. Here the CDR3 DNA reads TGCAGCGGGAGGGGGGGGCAAGAGACCCAGTACTTC.

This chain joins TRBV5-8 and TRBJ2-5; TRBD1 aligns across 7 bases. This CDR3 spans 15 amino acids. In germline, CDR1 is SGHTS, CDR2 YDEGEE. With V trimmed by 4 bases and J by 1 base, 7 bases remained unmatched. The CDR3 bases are TGTGCCAGCAGCACACCATGGACAGGCCAAGAGACCCAGTACTTC. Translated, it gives CASSTPWTGQETQYF.

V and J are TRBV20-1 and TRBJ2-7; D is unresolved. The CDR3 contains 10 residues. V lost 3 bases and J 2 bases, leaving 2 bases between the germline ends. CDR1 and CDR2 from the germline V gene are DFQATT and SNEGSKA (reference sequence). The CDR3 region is CSASTYEQYF. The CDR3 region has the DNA TGCAGTGCTAGCACCTACGAGCAGTACTTC.

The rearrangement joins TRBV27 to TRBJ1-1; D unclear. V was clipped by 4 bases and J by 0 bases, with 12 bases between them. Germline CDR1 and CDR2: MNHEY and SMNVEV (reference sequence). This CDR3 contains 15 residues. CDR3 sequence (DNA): TGTGCCAGCAGTTCCCTACAGCTGCTGAACACTGAAGCTTTCTTT. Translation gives CASSSLQLLNTEAFF.

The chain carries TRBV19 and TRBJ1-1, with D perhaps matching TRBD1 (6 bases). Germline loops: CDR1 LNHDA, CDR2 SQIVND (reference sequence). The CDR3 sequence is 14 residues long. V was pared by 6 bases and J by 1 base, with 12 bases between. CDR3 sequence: CASRPWTENTEAFF. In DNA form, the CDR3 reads TGTGCCAGTAGGCCCTGGACAGAGAACACTGAAGCTTTCTTT.

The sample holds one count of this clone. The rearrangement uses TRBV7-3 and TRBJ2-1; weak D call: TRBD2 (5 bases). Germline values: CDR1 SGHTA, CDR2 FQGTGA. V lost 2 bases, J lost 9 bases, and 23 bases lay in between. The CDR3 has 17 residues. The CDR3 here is CASSLLGFPEGVGEQFF. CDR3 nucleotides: TGTGCCAGCAGCTTACTGGGCTTCCCAGAGGGCGTAGGTGAGCAGTTCTTC.

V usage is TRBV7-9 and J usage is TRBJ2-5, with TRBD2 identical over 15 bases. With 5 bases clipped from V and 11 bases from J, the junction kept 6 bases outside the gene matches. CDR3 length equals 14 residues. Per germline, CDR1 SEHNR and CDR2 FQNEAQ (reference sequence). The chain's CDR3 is CASSTEGLAGGQYF. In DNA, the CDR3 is TGTGCCAGCAGCACCGAGGGACTAGCGGGAGGACAGTACTTC.

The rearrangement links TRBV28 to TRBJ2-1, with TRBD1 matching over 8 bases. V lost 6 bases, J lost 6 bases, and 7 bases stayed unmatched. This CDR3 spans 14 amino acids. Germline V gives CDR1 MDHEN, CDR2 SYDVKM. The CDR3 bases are TGTGCCAGCAGCTCCGTCACAGGGGGCAATGAGCAGTTCTTC. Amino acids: CASSSVTGGNEQFF. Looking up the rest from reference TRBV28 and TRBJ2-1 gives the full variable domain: DVKVTQSSRYLVKRTGEKVFLECVQDMDHENMFWYRQDPGLGLRLIYFSYDVKMKEKGDIPEGYSVSREKKERFSLILESASTNQTSMYLCASSSVTGGNEQFFGPGTRLTVL.

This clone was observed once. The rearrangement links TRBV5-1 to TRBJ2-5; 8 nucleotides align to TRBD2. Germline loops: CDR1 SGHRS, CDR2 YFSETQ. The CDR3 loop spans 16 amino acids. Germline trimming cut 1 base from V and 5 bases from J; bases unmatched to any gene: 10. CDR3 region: CASSLLWREADETQYF. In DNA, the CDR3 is TGCGCCAGCAGCTTGTTATGGCGGGAGGCGGATGAGACCCAGTACTTC.

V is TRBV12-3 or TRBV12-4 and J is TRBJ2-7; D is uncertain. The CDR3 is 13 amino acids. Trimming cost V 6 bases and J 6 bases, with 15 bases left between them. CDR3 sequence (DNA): TGTGCCAGCAGGCCCGGCAGGTATGGCGAGCAGTACTTC. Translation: CASRPGRYGEQYF.